What follows are 18 T cell receptor beta chains derived from one specimen sequenced in a study of blood T cell repertoires in COVID-19. The repertoire was sequenced with immunoSEQ multiplex PCR; TCRdb's copy has only in-frame clones and lacks some. The profile shows roughly 170,000 clones, around 83% of them singletons. Sequencing was performed on peripheral blood. These receptors all come from a woman aged 50 to 65 with COVID-19, enrolled during active disease.

The chain carries TRBV13 and TRBJ2-5, with TRBD2 identical over 11 bases. CDR1 is PRHDT and CDR2 is FYEKMQ in the germline V gene (reference sequence). V dropped 3 bases and J dropped 2; count of bases not matched to a gene: 14. The CDR3 totals 19 residues. Here the CDR3 DNA reads TGTGCCAGCAGCTTCCTGGGGATGGCTAGCGGGGGGAGACAAGAGACCCAGTACTTC. Its protein product is CASSFLGMASGGRQETQYF.

The chain uses TRBV14 and TRBJ1-4, with D tentatively TRBD1 (6 bases). The germline V gene encodes CDR1 SGHDN and CDR2 FVKESK. V was clipped by 0 bases and J by 10 bases, with 15 bases between them. The CDR3 covers 15 residues. CDR3 protein: CASSQEGRGLGKLFF. DNA for the CDR3: TGTGCCAGCAGCCAAGAAGGCAGGGGCCTCGGAAAACTGTTTTTT.

The J gene is TRBJ2-5, the V gene TRBV3-1 (or the pseudogene TRBV3-2); D not resolved. CDR1 is LGHDT and CDR2 is YNNKEL in the germline V gene (reference sequence). The CDR3 is made up of 15 amino acids. V was shortened by 2 bases and J by 5 bases, with 15 bases between the two germline ends. CDR3 sequence reads: CASSQRGRSGETQYF. The CDR3 region has the DNA TGTGCCAGCAGCCAAAGAGGAAGGTCCGGGGAGACCCAGTACTTC.

The chain uses TRBV7-2 and TRBJ2-5; TRBD2 might be the D (5 bases). Germline V lookup: CDR1 SGHTA, CDR2 FQGNSA. V was cut by 1 base and J by 4 bases, with 10 bases left in between. The CDR3 is made up of 14 amino acids. The CDR3: CASSLGLARETQYF. In DNA, the CDR3 is TGTGCCAGCAGCTTAGGGCTAGCCAGAGAGACCCAGTACTTC.

The chain is built from TRBV21-1 and TRBJ1-3; TRBD1 reflects the table's D call only, with no check against the DNA. TRBV21-1 is a documented pseudogene. There are 17 residues in the CDR3. Written as DNA, the CDR3 is TGTGCCAGCAGCCAAACGGGCGCAGGGGCGCGGGGAAACACCATATATTTT. Its translation: CASSQTGAGARGNTIYF.

In the case of this clone: A read error may account for a junction end that differs from germline. The chain has TRBV3-1 (or the pseudogene TRBV3-2) and TRBJ2-1; 8 bases are a match to TRBD2. CDR1 and CDR2 (germline): LGHDT, YNNKEL (reference sequence). The CDR3 spans 14 residues. The CDR3: CASGQGAGGNEQFF. Written as DNA, the CDR3 is TGTGCCAGCGGCCAGGGCGCGGGGGGTAATGAGCAGTTCTTC.

This sequence joins TRBV24-1 and TRBJ2-1, with D perhaps TRBD1 (5 bases). The germline gives CDR1 KGHDR, CDR2 SFDVKD. The CDR3 totals 14 residues. Trimming shortened V by 4 bases and J by 5 bases, and 11 bases separated the two germline ends. In DNA, the CDR3 is TGTGCCACCAGTGACTTACTACAGGACAATGAGCAGTTCTTC. It codes for CATSDLLQDNEQFF.

The chain recombines TRBV9 with TRBJ2-5; D ambiguous. Between the trimmed V and J ends, which lost 4 bases and 7 bases, there was a span of 20 bases. CDR1 is SGDLS, CDR2 YYNGEE, per germline. The CDR3 contains 15 residues. In DNA, the CDR3 is TGTGCCAGCAGCCCTCCAGGCAGTGCACAATGGACCCAGTACTTC. Its protein is CASSPPGSAQWTQYF. The whole variable domain, filled in from reference TRBV9 and TRBJ2-5, reads DSGVTQTPKHLITATGQRVTLRCSPRSGDLSVYWYQQSLDQGLQFLIQYYNGEERAKGNILERFSAQQFPDLHSELNLSSLELGDSALYFCASSPPGSAQWTQYFGPGTRLLVL.

The chain uses TRBV7-2 and TRBJ1-2; the D is unclear. The CDR3 extends over 15 amino acids. Germline V CDR1 and CDR2: SGHTA, FQGNSA. V was cut by 5 bases and J by 6 bases, with 19 bases left in between. In DNA, the CDR3 is TGTGCCAGCAGCGGTCGGGGAAATTACCCGAATGGCTACACCTTC. Its protein product is CASSGRGNYPNGYTF.

The gene calls are TRBV19 and TRBJ1-5; 9 bases line up with TRBD1. V dropped 2 bases and J dropped 3; count of bases not matched to a gene: 8. CDR1 and CDR2 (germline): LNHDA, SQIVND (reference sequence). The CDR3 covers 17 residues. CDR3 residues: CASSIRPGTGTNQPQHF. The CDR3, as DNA: TGTGCCAGTAGTATAAGGCCGGGGACAGGGACCAATCAGCCCCAGCATTTT.

The chain uses TRBV4-2 and TRBJ2-1; TRBD2 matches at 10 bases. The V segment lost 1 base and the J segment 4 bases; nucleotides outside the gene matches: 10. From germline, CDR1 is LGHNA and CDR2 YNFKEQ. The CDR3 spans 18 residues. The CDR3 loop is CASSQVSFSGGQYNEQFF. The DNA for the CDR3 is TGTGCCAGCAGCCAAGTTTCTTTTAGCGGGGGGCAATACAATGAGCAGTTCTTC.

The gene calls are TRBV2 and TRBJ2-5; 7 positions match TRBD1. The J segment lost 5 bases and the V segment lost 7 bases, leaving 10 bases of the junction unmatched. Germline CDR1 SNHLY, CDR2 FYNNEI. There are 14 residues in the CDR3. The CDR3 nucleotides read TGTGCCAGCACGACGACAGGGATGCCGGAGACCCAGTACTTC. Translation: CASTTTGMPETQYF.

The chain recombines TRBV5-4 with TRBJ1-1; no firm D call. Trimming cost V 0 bases and J 0 bases, with 9 bases left between them. The CDR3 contains 15 residues. Germline CDR1 and CDR2: SGHNT and YYREEE (reference sequence). The CDR3 loop is CASSLAYGMNTEAFF. The CDR3 DNA follows: TGTGCCAGCAGCTTGGCTTACGGTATGAACACTGAAGCTTTCTTT.

The rearrangement uses TRBV4-1 and TRBJ2-1; D is undetermined. The CDR3 is 13 amino acids. Deletions cut 3 bases from V and 8 bases from J, with 11 bases between. Germline loops: CDR1 MGHRA, CDR2 YSYEKL. CDR3 protein: CASSHLSSDEQFF. The CDR3 region has the DNA TGCGCCAGCAGCCATCTGTCCAGCGATGAGCAGTTCTTC.

This chain joins TRBV5-5 and TRBJ1-1; 7 bases match TRBD1. J gave up 2 bases and V 5 bases, and 6 bases lay outside the gene matches. Germline V gene lookup returns CDR1 SGHKS and CDR2 YYEKEE (reference sequence). The CDR3 is made up of 14 amino acids. CDR3 residues: CASRRQGGNTEAFF. The CDR3 bases are TGTGCCAGCAGGAGACAGGGCGGCAACACTGAAGCTTTCTTT.

The chain is built from TRBV6-1 and TRBJ1-1, with TRBD1 identical over 11 bases. The V gene's germline CDR1 is MNHNS and CDR2 SASEGT. V was pared by 3 bases and J by 4 bases, with 4 bases of the junction left unmatched. This CDR3 comprises 15 residues. The CDR3 here is CASSEGTGGFTEAFF. DNA of the CDR3: TGTGCCAGCAGTGAGGGGACAGGGGGGTTCACTGAAGCTTTCTTT.

The chain uses TRBV2 and TRBJ1-2, with D tentatively TRBD1 (5 bases). Trimming took off 6 bases at V and 7 bases at J, with 15 bases between the two ends. Looked up from germline, CDR1 is SNHLY and CDR2 is FYNNEI. The CDR3 is 13 amino acids. CDR3 protein: CASSMGQGGGYTF. CDR3 in DNA: TGTGCCAGCAGCATGGGCCAGGGTGGTGGCTACACCTTC. The full variable domain, with the rest looked up from reference TRBV2 and TRBJ1-2, is EPEVTQTPSHQVTQMGQEVILRCVPISNHLYFYWYRQILGQKVEFLVSFYNNEISEKSEIFDDQFSVERPDGSNFTLKIRSTKLEDSAMYFCASSMGQGGGYTFGSGTRLTVV.

J is TRBJ2-3 and V is TRBV7-9; D is uncertain. Germline-derived CDR1 and CDR2 are SEHNR and FQNEAQ (reference sequence). The CDR3 runs to 19 residues. Between the trimmed V and J ends, which lost 2 bases and 5 bases, there was a span of 26 bases. The CDR3 protein is CASSLKHSTNTEFRDTQYF. CDR3 bases: TGTGCCAGCAGCTTAAAACACTCGACGAACACAGAATTCCGAGATACGCAGTATTTT. The variable domain in full, completed from reference TRBV7-9 and TRBJ2-3, reads DTGVSQNPRHKITKRGQNVTFRCDPISEHNRLYWYRQTLGQGPEFLTYFQNEAQLEKSRLLSDRFSAERPKGSFSTLEIQRTEQGDSAMYLCASSLKHSTNTEFRDTQYFGPGTRLTVL.